This TCR beta chain was observed in a study of cytomegalovirus exposure and HLA in healthy donors. The PCR made use of 60 Vbeta and 13 Jbeta primers. Original processing notes: A later analysis tallied 75 million to 80 million unique TCR beta chains, around 12 million of them shared. Produced via immunoSEQ multiplex PCR; TCRdb's table is partial and in-frame only. Clone size and the V and J calls come from that table; the DNA yielded D and trimming. The table lists 150,000 to 200,000 clones, roughly 80% of them singletons, with 7.5% to 9% in the top ten. Notes on this clone: Its antigen is undetermined.

Study-level findings and limits: For most TCR sequences rarity was the rule, although some public TCRs occurred in many donors.

The sequenced sample consisted of PBMCs. The TCR originated in a male donor in good health and CMV-seropositive.

The CDR3: CASTMSMSAYEQYF. The CDR3 DNA reads TGCGCCAGCACTATGTCGATGTCCGCCTACGAGCAGTACTTC. The chain couples TRBV10-2 to TRBJ2-7; D remains ambiguous. Germline loops: CDR1 WSHSY, CDR2 SAAADI. This CDR3 contains 14 residues. V shed 7 bases and J shed 2 bases, with 15 bases lying between them.